The 17 T cell receptor beta chains below come from one sample, sequenced in a study of T cell changes during pregnancy in multiple sclerosis. Assay used: immunoSEQ multiplex PCR; TCRdb lists only in-frame clones, some missing. The table has 55,000 to 80,000 clones, 90% seen once. This material consisted of peripheral blood, taken after pregnancy. The receptors shown here come from a female donor in good health, enrolled as a control in a pregnancy study.

CDR3 region: CASSDRGLGFAGELFF. CDR3 DNA: TGTGCCAGCAGTGATCGGGGTCTGGGATTCGCCGGGGAGCTGTTTTTT. The rearrangement uses TRBV6-4 and TRBJ2-2; tentative D call: TRBD2 (5 bases). Between the trimmed V and J ends, which lost 3 bases and 6 bases, there was a span of 17 bases. The CDR3 sequence is 16 residues long. Per germline, CDR1 MRHNA and CDR2 SNTAGT.

On this clone itself: At the DNA level, this CDR3 is encoded by other sequences in the same sample as well. The chain uses TRBV18 and TRBJ2-7, with TRBD1 matching 9 bases. Trimming took 6 bases from V and 2 from J; bases not matched to a gene: 5. Per germline, CDR1 KGHSH and CDR2 LQKENI. The CDR3 has 14 residues. The CDR3 here is CASSPGQGPYEQYF. The CDR3 bases are TGTGCCAGCTCGCCGGGACAGGGCCCCTACGAGCAGTACTTC.

V usage is TRBV7-9 and J usage is TRBJ1-1; TRBD1 might be the D (5 bases). The germline V gene has CDR1 SEHNR and CDR2 FQNEAQ (reference sequence). The CDR3 spans 13 residues. V dropped 6 bases and J dropped 1 base, with 9 bases sitting between them. CDR3 nucleotides: TGTGCCAGCAGTCGACAGCAGAACACTGAAGCTTTCTTT. Encoded protein: CASSRQQNTEAFF. The entire variable domain, with the rest obtained from reference TRBV7-9 and TRBJ1-1, is as follows: DTGVSQNPRHKITKRGQNVTFRCDPISEHNRLYWYRQTLGQGPEFLTYFQNEAQLEKSRLLSDRFSAERPKGSFSTLEIQRTEQGDSAMYLCASSRQQNTEAFFGQGTRLTVV.

In its sample, this clone was seen once. The chain recombines TRBV6-5 with TRBJ2-1; 8 nucleotides agree with TRBD2. The CDR3 covers 15 residues. Germline V gene lookup returns CDR1 MNHEY and CDR2 SVGAGI. Trimming cost V 6 bases and J 4 bases; bases outside gene matches: 8. CDR3 DNA sequence: TGTGCCAGCAGGGCAGCGGGAGCCCCGTACAATGAGCAGTTCTTC. Translation gives CASRAAGAPYNEQFF.

The chain carries TRBV25-1 and TRBJ1-5; a possible D gene is TRBD1 (6 bases). V lost 1 base and J lost 3, with 13 bases in between. Looked up from germline, CDR1 is MGHDK and CDR2 is SYGVNS. The CDR3 sequence is 16 residues long. CDR3 protein: CASSESTAGANQPQHF. DNA of the CDR3: TGTGCCAGCAGTGAATCTACGGCGGGGGCCAATCAGCCCCAGCATTTT.

The chain uses TRBV10-3 and TRBJ2-6; 7 nucleotides agree with TRBD2. Looked up from germline, CDR1 is ENHRY and CDR2 is SYGVKD. V lost 11 bases to trimming and J lost 1 base; unmatched junction nucleotides: 5. The CDR3 runs to 14 residues. The CDR3 nucleotides read TGTGCCGTCTGGGGGGGGTCTGGGGCCAACGTCCTGACTTTC. Translating it yields CAVWGGSGANVLTF.

CDR3 sequence reads: CATDGTGYSNQPQHF. CDR3 DNA sequence: TGTGCCACCGACGGGACAGGTTATAGCAATCAGCCCCAGCATTTT. This sequence joins TRBV6-6 and TRBJ1-5, with TRBD1 identical over 8 bases. J lost 0 bases, V lost 10 bases, and 8 bases had no gene match. Germline V gene sequence: CDR1 MNHNY, CDR2 SVGAGI (reference sequence). This CDR3 spans 15 amino acids.

J is TRBJ1-1 and V is TRBV4-2, with 10 positions matching TRBD1. Germline V CDR1 and CDR2: LGHNA, YNFKEQ. V lost 1 base, J lost 5 bases, and 10 bases stayed unmatched. The CDR3 is 17 amino acids. The CDR3 region has the DNA TGTGCCAGCAGCCAAGTACCCATGACAGGGGGCCGTACTGAAGCTTTCTTT. Protein: CASSQVPMTGGRTEAFF.

This clone was recorded once. The chain uses TRBV9 and TRBJ2-3; 9 positions match TRBD2. The junction had 10 bases not matched to a gene; V was cut back by 7 bases and J by 4 bases. The CDR3 has 15 residues. The germline V gene encodes CDR1 SGDLS and CDR2 YYNGEE. DNA for the CDR3: TGTGCCAGCTCACCCGGAGGCGGGGGGGCAGATACGCAGTATTTT. This translates into CASSPGGGGADTQYF.

This chain joins TRBV11-2 and TRBJ1-1; D possibly corresponds to TRBD1 (6 bases). V lost 6 bases and J 8 bases, leaving 25 bases between the germline ends. This CDR3 has 16 residues. Germline V gives CDR1 SGHAT, CDR2 FQNNGV. The CDR3 protein is CASSLGGAGVTLEAFF. For the CDR3, the DNA is TGTGCCAGCAGTCTAGGGGGGGCGGGGGTCACCCTCGAAGCTTTCTTT.

The V gene is TRBV27, the J gene TRBJ2-7; a weak D match, TRBD1 (7 bases). The CDR3 has 13 residues. V was trimmed by 1 base and J by 6 bases, leaving 10 bases between them. Per germline, CDR1 MNHEY and CDR2 SMNVEV (reference sequence). The CDR3 bases are TGTGCCAGCAGTTTATGGAGGGGGCGCGAGCAGTACTTC. It encodes CASSLWRGREQYF.

The gene calls are TRBV7-2 and TRBJ2-3; no reliable D call. The CDR3 contains 11 residues. Trimming removed 8 bases from V and 4 bases from J, with 7 bases in between. Germline V gene data show CDR1 as SGHTA and CDR2 as FQGNSA. As DNA, the CDR3 is TGTGCCAGCGCTGGGCCAGATACGCAGTATTTT. It translates to CASAGPDTQYF. Combining the CDR3 with reference TRBV7-2 and TRBJ2-3 gives the whole variable domain GAGVSQSPSNKVTEKGKDVELRCDPISGHTALYWYRQSLGQGLEFLIYFQGNSAPDKSGLPSDRFSAERTGGSVSTLTIQRTQQEDSAVYLCASAGPDTQYFGPGTRLTVL.

This clone was counted a single time. This chain links TRBV2 with TRBJ1-3; 7 bases fit TRBD1. Germline values: CDR1 SNHLY, CDR2 FYNNEI. The CDR3 length is 15 residues. V dropped 7 bases and J dropped 0; count of bases not matched to a gene: 6. The CDR3 sequence is CASTQGTVSGNTIYF. Written as DNA, the CDR3 is TGTGCCAGCACCCAAGGGACAGTCTCTGGAAACACCATATATTTT.

The V gene is TRBV7-2, the J gene TRBJ2-1; 7 bases agree with TRBD2. J was trimmed by 14 bases and V by 1 base; bases with no gene match: 14. The length of the CDR3 is 15 residues. The germline V gene has CDR1 SGHTA and CDR2 FQGNSA. For the CDR3, the DNA is TGTGCCAGCAGCTTAGGCAGCGGGATAATCGGTAGAGAGTTCTTC. Amino acid sequence: CASSLGSGIIGREFF.

The chain joins TRBV27 to TRBJ2-7, with D unresolved. The germline V gene encodes CDR1 MNHEY and CDR2 SMNVEV (reference sequence). The V end was cut by 2 bases, the J end by 0 bases, with 8 bases between. The CDR3 consists of 14 residues. The CDR3 region is CASSLDLGSYEQYF. CDR3 bases: TGTGCCAGCAGTTTAGATCTCGGCTCCTACGAGCAGTACTTC.

The chain has TRBV30 and TRBJ1-2, with 7 nucleotides matching TRBD1. Germline CDR1 reads GTSNPN; CDR2 reads SVGIG (reference sequence). V gave up 4 bases and J gave up 7 bases; unmatched junction bases: 6. CDR3 length equals 12 residues. In nucleotides, the CDR3 is TGTGCCTGGACCGACAGGGCGATTGGCTACACCTTC. This codes for CAWTDRAIGYTF.

The chain uses TRBV20-1 and TRBJ2-1; tentatively, D is TRBD2 (5 bases). The length of the CDR3 is 11 residues. Germline CDR1 and CDR2: DFQATT and SNEGSKA (reference sequence). The V and J ends lost 1 base and 7 bases respectively, with 5 bases between them. CDR3 protein: CSARGGNEQFF. In DNA, the CDR3 is TGCAGTGCTAGAGGAGGGAATGAGCAGTTCTTC.